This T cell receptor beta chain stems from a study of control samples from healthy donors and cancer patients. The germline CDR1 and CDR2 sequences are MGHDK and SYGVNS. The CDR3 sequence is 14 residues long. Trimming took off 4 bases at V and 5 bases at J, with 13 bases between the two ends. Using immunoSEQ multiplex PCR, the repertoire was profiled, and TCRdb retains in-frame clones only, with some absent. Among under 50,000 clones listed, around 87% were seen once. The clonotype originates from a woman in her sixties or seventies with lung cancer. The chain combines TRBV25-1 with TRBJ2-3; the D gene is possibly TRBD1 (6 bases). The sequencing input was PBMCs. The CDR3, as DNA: TGTGCCAGCAGTGGGGCAGGGGCAAAAGATACGCAGTATTTT. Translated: CASSGAGAKDTQYF.